The 6 T cell receptor beta chains given below trace back to one sample, sequenced in a study of blood T cell repertoires in COVID-19. Method: immunoSEQ multiplex PCR; TCRdb's copy keeps in-frame clones and lacks some. Of approximately 190,000 clones in the sample, 88% are singletons; the top ten hold roughly 5.5%. The sample was peripheral blood. Receptors originate from a man aged 35 to 55 with active or convalescent COVID-19.

The J gene is TRBJ1-4, the V gene TRBV19; maybe TRBD1 (5 bases). This CDR3 is 14 amino acids long. The V gene lost 4 bases and the J gene lost 5 bases, with 11 bases spanning the gap. Germline CDR1 and CDR2: LNHDA and SQIVND (reference sequence). CDR3 DNA sequence: TGTGCCAGTAGTAGTAGGCAGGGAAATGAAAAACTGTTTTTT. It encodes CASSSRQGNEKLFF.

The CDR3 nucleotides are TGTGCCAGTAGTATGGGGGTGACAGGGAAAAACATTCAGTACTTC. Its protein is CASSMGVTGKNIQYF. The genes are TRBV19 and TRBJ2-4; TRBD1 aligns across 7 bases. CDR1 is LNHDA, CDR2 SQIVND, per germline (reference sequence). With 3 bases clipped from V and 4 bases from J, the junction kept 6 bases outside the gene matches. This CDR3 contains 15 residues.

The rearrangement uses TRBV18 and TRBJ1-3; 9 nucleotides agree with TRBD1. CDR1 KGHSH and CDR2 LQKENI come from the germline V gene. The CDR3 is made up of 17 amino acids. J was trimmed by 2 bases and V by 3 bases; bases with no gene match: 8. The CDR3 sequence: CASSPQPGQGAGNTIYF. CDR3 bases: TGTGCCAGCTCACCGCAACCGGGACAGGGTGCTGGAAACACCATATATTTT.

This rearrangement joins TRBV28 to TRBJ1-5, with 9 bases identical to TRBD1. Per the germline V gene, CDR1 is MDHEN and CDR2 is SYDVKM. The length of the CDR3 is 15 residues. V shed 6 bases, J shed 1 base, and the junction held 4 bases outside the gene matches. CDR3 in DNA: TGTGCCAGCAGGACAGGGGGAGGGAGCAATCAGCCCCAGCATTTT. The encoded protein is CASRTGGGSNQPQHF. The full variable domain, completed using reference TRBV28 and TRBJ1-5, is DVKVTQSSRYLVKRTGEKVFLECVQDMDHENMFWYRQDPGLGLRLIYFSYDVKMKEKGDIPEGYSVSREKKERFSLILESASTNQTSMYLCASRTGGGSNQPQHFGDGTRLSIL.

This chain links TRBV7-9 with TRBJ2-7; possible D gene TRBD1, 6 bases. The CDR3 extends over 14 amino acids. The germline CDR1 and CDR2 sequences are SEHNR and FQNEAQ (reference sequence). V was cut by 4 bases and J by 3 bases, with 13 bases left in between. CDR3 coding DNA: TGTGCCAGCAGCTCCCGGGACAACCACTACGAGCAGTACTTC. Its protein is CASSSRDNHYEQYF.

The rearrangement links TRBV2 to TRBJ2-3, with TRBD1 identical over 7 bases. Germline CDR1 reads SNHLY; CDR2 reads FYNNEI. Unmatched junction bases numbered 4, after V lost 5 bases and J lost 5 bases. The CDR3 sequence is 13 residues long. The CDR3 DNA reads TGTGCCAGCAGTCCCAACAGGGGAGATACGCAGTATTTT. It translates to CASSPNRGDTQYF.